Listed below are T cell receptor beta chains from one sample, sequenced in a study of vaccination and CD4 T cells after COVID-19. TCRdb reanalysed the PCR reads using MiXCR and keeps one entry per CDR3 protein. The data contain about 26,000 distinct CDR3 sequences, around 50% of them singletons. Which antigens these TCRs recognize remains unknown. Sequences were derived from CD4+ T cells from blood, cultured in vitro, sampled before SARS-CoV-2 vaccination. The receptor source for this set is a human donor who received a COVID-19 vaccine. The CDR3 runs from the conserved cysteine through the conserved F or W. The D gene is left open where the match is weak. Only some rows state a clone size, as once, few, many or a class for expanded clones.

CSARQGTNQPQHF	TGCAGTGCTAGACAGGGGACCAATCAGCCCCAGCATTTT	TRBV20-1	TRBJ1-5	13	NA	NA
CASSEMGVGTDTQYF	TGTGCCAGCAGTGAAATGGGGGTGGGCACAGATACGCAGTATTTT	TRBV25-1	TRBJ2-3	15	NA	NA
CATSDLARSTGELFF	TGTGCCACCAGTGATTTGGCCAGGAGCACCGGGGAGCTGTTTTTT	TRBV24-1	TRBJ2-2	15	NA	NA
CASSPGGREPQETQYF	TGTGCCAGCAGTCCTGGGGGTAGGGAACCTCAAGAGACCCAGTACTTC	TRBV25-1	TRBJ2-5	16	NA	NA
CASSSWVFTETQYF	TGTGCCAGCAGTTCTTGGGTATTCACAGAGACCCAGTACTTC	TRBV12-3/TRBV12-4	TRBJ2-5	14	NA	NA
CASSPQGFDGYTF	TGTGCCAGCTCACCTCAGGGTTTCGATGGCTACACCTTC	TRBV18	TRBJ1-2	13	NA	NA
CASMTDRGWNQPQHF	TGTGCCAGCATGACCGACAGGGGTTGGAATCAGCCCCAGCATTTT	TRBV2	TRBJ1-5	15	NA	TRBD1
CATGGGSGTDTQYF	TGTGCCACCGGGGGCGGCAGTGGCACAGATACGCAGTATTTT	TRBV6-4	TRBJ2-3	14	NA	NA
CSARIAGGHLSSYNEQFF	TGCAGTGCTAGAATAGCGGGGGGGCACCTTAGCTCCTACAATGAGCAGTTCTTC	TRBV20-1	TRBJ2-1	18	NA	TRBD2
CASRGTAGYTF	TGTGCCAGCAGAGGGACCGCGGGCTACACCTTC	TRBV2	TRBJ1-2	11	NA	NA
CATSRVGQGATGETQYF	TGTGCCACCAGCAGAGTAGGACAGGGGGCGACCGGGGAGACCCAGTACTTC	TRBV15	TRBJ2-5	17	NA	TRBD1
CASGRDRSYQETQYF	TGTGCCAGCGGCAGGGACAGAAGCTACCAAGAGACCCAGTACTTC	TRBV2	TRBJ2-5	15	NA	TRBD1
CASRQRTGGFDGYTF	TGTGCCAGCAGGCAACGTACAGGGGGCTTCGATGGCTACACCTTC	TRBV7-2	TRBJ1-2	15	few	TRBD1
CASRQGGLLNTEAFF	TGTGCCAGCAGGCAAGGGGGCCTATTGAACACTGAAGCTTTCTTT	TRBV14	TRBJ1-1	15	NA	TRBD1
CASSLAGDSYEQYF	TGTGCCAGCAGCCTAGCGGGGGATTCCTACGAGCAGTACTTC	TRBV12-3/TRBV12-4	TRBJ2-7	14	NA	TRBD2
CASSLQSSGNTIYF	TGTGCCAGCAGCTTACAAAGCTCTGGAAACACCATATATTTT	TRBV7-9	TRBJ1-3	14	few	NA
CATKRQESNEKLFF	TGTGCCACGAAGCGACAGGAGAGTAATGAAAAACTGTTTTTT	TRBV10-3	TRBJ1-4	14	NA	NA
CASSQSLRETQYF	TGTGCCAGCAGCCAATCCTTGCGAGAGACCCAGTACTTC	TRBV4-2	TRBJ2-5	13	few	NA
CATRVGSGANVLTF	TGTGCCACCAGGGTTGGCTCTGGGGCCAACGTCCTGACTTTC	TRBV2	TRBJ2-6	14	few	NA
CASSVRTGSSYPYEQYF	TGCGCCAGCAGCGTACGGACAGGGTCAAGTTACCCCTACGAGCAGTACTTC	TRBV5-1	TRBJ2-7	17	once	TRBD1
CASSISGIPNTGELFF	TGTGCCAGTAGTATATCGGGTATACCGAACACCGGGGAGCTGTTTTTT	TRBV19	TRBJ2-2	16	NA	NA
CSARRLPLGPQHF	TGCAGTGCTAGAAGGCTACCGTTGGGGCCCCAGCATTTT	TRBV20-1	TRBJ1-5	13	few	NA
CSARGSQTMNTEAFF	TGCAGTGCTAGGGGCAGCCAAACCATGAACACTGAAGCTTTCTTT	TRBV20-1	TRBJ1-1	15	NA	NA
CASSGVGNTYGYTF	TGTGCCAGCAGTGGGGTCGGGAATACCTATGGCTACACCTTC	TRBV2	TRBJ1-2	14	once	NA
CASSEGLDKETQYF	TGTGCCAGCAGTGAGGGACTAGATAAGGAGACCCAGTACTTC	TRBV6-1	TRBJ2-5	14	NA	TRBD2
CSASRLAVLNNEQFF	TGCAGTGCTAGTCGGCTAGCGGTGCTAAACAATGAGCAGTTCTTC	TRBV20-1	TRBJ2-1	15	NA	TRBD2
CATSNFGDDGYTF	TGTGCCACCAGTAATTTCGGGGACGATGGCTACACCTTC	TRBV24-1	TRBJ1-2	13	NA	NA
CSANRGGNTEAFF	TGCAGTGCGAACAGGGGTGGGAACACTGAAGCTTTCTTT	TRBV20-1	TRBJ1-1	13	few	TRBD1
CATSGVAANTGELFF	TGTGCCACCAGTGGGGTCGCAGCAAACACCGGGGAGCTGTTTTTT	TRBV24-1	TRBJ2-2	15	NA	NA
CASRRLSTNEKLFF	TGTGCCAGTAGGAGGCTTTCAACTAATGAAAAACTGTTTTTT	TRBV19	TRBJ1-4	14	NA	NA
CASRHRGRDTEAFF	TGTGCCAGCAGGCACCGGGGGAGGGACACTGAAGCTTTCTTT	TRBV6-1	TRBJ1-1	14	few	NA
CASSPRQGFAEAFF	TGTGCCAGCAGTCCTCGCCAGGGATTCGCTGAAGCTTTCTTT	TRBV12-3/TRBV12-4	TRBJ1-1	14	few	NA
CASSSDRTVQYTF	TGTGCCAGCAGCTCAGATAGGACGGTTCAATACACCTTC	TRBV5-8	TRBJ1-2	13	NA	NA
CSAPRGAGRNSPLHF	TGCAGTGCTCCCCGGGGGGCTGGCAGGAATTCACCCCTCCACTTT	TRBV20-1	TRBJ1-6	15	few	NA
CASSRLGKGYTF	TGTGCCAGCAGTCGCCTAGGCAAGGGCTACACCTTC	TRBV6-1	TRBJ1-2	12	NA	NA
CSARETGNQPQHF	TGCAGTGCTAGAGAGACAGGGAATCAGCCCCAGCATTTT	TRBV20-1	TRBJ1-5	13	NA	TRBD1
CATSEGGPNYGYTF	TGTGCCACCAGTGAGGGGGGTCCCAACTATGGCTACACCTTC	TRBV24-1	TRBJ1-2	14	NA	NA
CASSRDYRANTEAFF	TGTGCCAGCAGCAGGGATTACAGGGCAAACACTGAAGCTTTCTTT	TRBV7-3	TRBJ1-1	15	NA	NA
CAISARRDRGNSPLHF	TGTGCCATCAGTGCCAGACGGGACAGGGGAAATTCACCCCTCCACTTT	TRBV10-3	TRBJ1-6	16	NA	TRBD1
CASSLGGGVGSNQPQHF	TGTGCCAGCAGTTTAGGGGGGGGCGTGGGTAGCAATCAGCCCCAGCATTTT	TRBV12-3/TRBV12-4	TRBJ1-5	17	NA	NA
CASSLVLAGGPEEQFF	TGTGCCAGCAGCTTAGTCCTAGCGGGGGGGCCAGAGGAGCAGTTCTTC	TRBV11-3	TRBJ2-1	16	NA	TRBD2
CASSLDGQPNSPLHF	TGCGCCAGCAGCTTGGATGGACAACCCAATTCACCCCTCCACTTT	TRBV5-1	TRBJ1-6	15	NA	NA
CSARDLAGAYEQYF	TGCAGTGCTAGAGATCTAGCGGGGGCCTACGAGCAGTACTTC	TRBV20-1	TRBJ2-7	14	NA	TRBD2
CAIMSNANQNYGYTF	TGTGCCATCATGTCCAATGCAAATCAGAACTATGGCTACACCTTC	TRBV6-1	TRBJ1-2	15	few	NA
CASGLGLQGGETQYF	TGTGCTAGTGGTTTGGGACTCCAGGGTGGCGAGACCCAGTACTTC	TRBV12-5	TRBJ2-5	15	NA	NA
CATSDPGQPTGELFF	TGTGCCACCAGTGACCCTGGACAGCCTACCGGGGAGCTGTTTTTT	TRBV24-1	TRBJ2-2	15	few	NA
CASSHRVSGNTIYF	TGTGCCAGCAGTCACAGGGTCTCTGGAAACACCATATATTTT	TRBV2	TRBJ1-3	14	NA	NA
CASRGTQANSPLHF	TGTGCCAGCAGAGGGACGCAGGCGAATTCACCCCTCCACTTT	TRBV6-1	TRBJ1-6	14	NA	NA
CASSFSEDTDTQYF	TGTGCCAGCAGCTTCTCCGAGGACACAGATACGCAGTATTTT	TRBV7-2	TRBJ2-3	14	few	NA